Listed below are T cell receptor beta chains from one sample, sequenced in a study of radiotherapy plus CTLA-4 blockade in lung cancer. Sequenced by immunoSEQ multiplex PCR; TCRdb stores in-frame clones only, minus some. The repertoire includes about 120,000 clones, 81% of them detected once, and 3% to 4% sits in the top ten. The specimen was peripheral blood, collected from a patient treated with radiotherapy plus ipilimumab. The receptors were sampled from a human donor with non-small cell lung cancer that progressed on radiotherapy plus ipilimumab. Some clones in this sample may be carry-over from other donors' samples. Each CDR3 is given with its conserved first and last residue. Each record gives: V gene, J gene, D gene, clone size, CDR3 DNA, CDR3 protein. D genes are given only for firm matches. Expanded clones are given a class, and other clones once, few, many or no size at all.

>TRBV5-4|TRBJ2-5|TRBD2|NA
TGTGCCAGCACCCCACGCGGGGGGGAAGAGACCCAGTACTTC
CASTPRGGEETQYF
>TRBV13|TRBJ1-2|TRBD1|NA
TGTGCCAGCAGCCAACGACAGGGGCGCGACTATGGCTACACCTTC
CASSQRQGRDYGYTF
>TRBV14|TRBJ2-7|NA|NA
TGTGCCAGCAGCGTCCTAGGGGTCTCCTACGAGCAGTACTTC
CASSVLGVSYEQYF
>TRBV2|TRBJ2-6|TRBD1|NA
TGTGCCAGCAGGCTTTTGTCCGGGACAGGGGCAACTGGGGCCAACGTCCTGACTTTC
CASRLLSGTGATGANVLTF
>TRBV6-5|TRBJ2-1|TRBD2|once
TGTGCCAGCAGTTACTCGGCTAGCGGGGGGTACAATGAGCAGTTCTTC
CASSYSASGGYNEQFF
>TRBV6-5|TRBJ1-2|TRBD1|NA
TGTGCCAGCAGTGCGTACAGGGGGACCTATGGCTACACCTTC
CASSAYRGTYGYTF
>TRBV19|TRBJ2-5|TRBD2|NA
TGTGCCAGTAAACCGGGGGGGTTCTCTGGGACCCAGTACTTC
CASKPGGFSGTQYF
>TRBV5-6|TRBJ1-6|NA|NA
TGTGCCAGCAGCTTGGCCCGGGACAATAATTCACCCCTCCACTTT
CASSLARDNNSPLHF
>TRBV19|TRBJ1-1|NA|NA
TGTGCCAGTAGTATGGCGCAGGGGATAAACACTGAAGCTTTCTTT
CASSMAQGINTEAFF
>TRBV7-2|TRBJ2-1|TRBD2|NA
TGTGCCAGCAGCTTGGGACTAGCGCTGAATGAGCAGTTCTTC
CASSLGLALNEQFF
>TRBV4-2|TRBJ1-1|NA|NA
TGTGCCAGCAGCCCAACCCCCCCGCAGGGTCCTAACACTGAAGCTTTCTTT
CASSPTPPQGPNTEAFF
>TRBV14|TRBJ1-4|TRBD1|NA
TGTGCCAGGCATGTGGGACAGGGATTAGAAAAACTGTTTTTT
CARHVGQGLEKLFF
>TRBV9|TRBJ1-1|NA|NA
TGTGCCAGCAGCCTGATGGAGGACACTGAAGCTTTCTTT
CASSLMEDTEAFF
>TRBV2|TRBJ2-5|TRBD1|NA
TGTGCCGGAGACCGGGACAGAGGATCAGAGACCCAGTACTTC
CAGDRDRGSETQYF
>TRBV18|TRBJ2-3|NA|NA
TGTGCCAACTCACCAAATGGAGGAGCAACCACAGATACGCAGTATTTT
CANSPNGGATTDTQYF
>TRBV20-1|TRBJ2-1|NA|few
TGCAGTGCTTGGACAGCGTATGAGCAGTTCTTC
CSAWTAYEQFF
>TRBV29-1|TRBJ1-2|TRBD1|NA
TGCAGCGTCTGGACAGGGGGTGCCGACGGCTACACCTTC
CSVWTGGADGYTF
>TRBV7-9|TRBJ1-1|NA|NA
TGTGCCAGCAGCGCCCGGGATACTTGGACTGAAGCTTTCTTT
CASSARDTWTEAFF
>TRBV6-1|TRBJ2-3|TRBD1|NA
TGTGCCAGCAGTGAACAGGACAGGGAGAAGGATACGCAGTATTTT
CASSEQDREKDTQYF
>TRBV4-2|TRBJ2-3|NA|NA
TGTGCCAGCAGCCAAGATGTGGAGGTAATCACAGATACGCAGTATTTT
CASSQDVEVITDTQYF
>TRBV30|TRBJ1-2|NA|once
TGTGCCTGGGGGGCAGGGGCAAGGGATGGCTACACCTTC
CAWGAGARDGYTF
>TRBV15|TRBJ2-7|TRBD1|NA
TGTGCCACCGGGAGGGACAGGGGGTCTGACGAGCAGTACTTC
CATGRDRGSDEQYF
>TRBV28|TRBJ1-5|NA|NA
TGTGCCAGCAGTTTGGTGAGCCGTTATCAGCCCCAGCATTTT
CASSLVSRYQPQHF
>TRBV6-5|TRBJ1-5|TRBD1|few
TGTGCCAGCAGTGAAGGGACAGAAAATCAGCCCCAGCATTTT
CASSEGTENQPQHF
>TRBV7-2|TRBJ2-3|NA|NA
TGTGCCAGCAGCTCGACTAGTTGGAGCACAGATACGCAGTATTTT
CASSSTSWSTDTQYF
>TRBV29-1|TRBJ2-5|NA|NA
TGCAGCGTTGAAGGACGGACAGAAGAGACCCAGTACTTC
CSVEGRTEETQYF
>TRBV28|TRBJ1-5|NA|NA
TGTGCCAGCAGTTATAATAGCAATCAGCCCCAGCATTTT
CASSYNSNQPQHF
>TRBV7-2|TRBJ1-4|TRBD1|NA
TGTGCCAGCAGCTCCAGGACAGGGAATGAAAAACTGTTTTTT
CASSSRTGNEKLFF
>TRBV5-1|TRBJ2-5|TRBD1|few
TGCGCCAGCAGCAGCGGACAGGGGCATGAGACCCAGTACTTC
CASSSGQGHETQYF
>TRBV7-2|TRBJ1-5|NA|once
TGTGCCAGCAGCCCAGGGGCCAGGGAGAATCAGCCCCAGCATTTT
CASSPGARENQPQHF
>TRBV5-4|TRBJ1-1|TRBD1|once
TGTGCCAGCAGCTTTGACAGGGGCGGCACTGAAGCTTTCTTT
CASSFDRGGTEAFF
>TRBV6-5|TRBJ2-5|NA|NA
TGTGCCAGCAGTTACCGGACAAGGGAAGAGACCCAGTACTTC
CASSYRTREETQYF
>TRBV18|TRBJ1-5|NA|NA
TGTGCCAGCTCACCATTCGGGAACCCTAATCAGCCCCAGCATTTT
CASSPFGNPNQPQHF
>TRBV30|TRBJ2-3|NA|once
TGTGCCTGGAGAACAGGGACTACGCAGTATTTT
CAWRTGTTQYF
>TRBV11-2|TRBJ1-1|NA|NA
TGTGCCAGCAGCCGAGGGGGAGGCGGAGGGAACACTGAAGCTTTCTTT
CASSRGGGGGNTEAFF
>TRBV15|TRBJ1-2|NA|NA
TGTGCCACCAGCAGAGACCTCGGAGGAGTCGGCTACACCTTC
CATSRDLGGVGYTF
>TRBV14|TRBJ1-6|NA|NA
TGTGCCAGCAGCCTACTTACAGGGTTGGCACCCCTCCACTTT
CASSLLTGLAPLHF
>TRBV4-1|TRBJ2-5|NA|NA
TGCGCCAGCAGCCAAGATCGAAGGTCAACTGGTGGGGAGACCCAGTACTTC
CASSQDRRSTGGETQYF
>TRBV7-2|TRBJ2-5|TRBD1|NA
TGTGCCAGCAGCTTTTCCGGGACAGGGGGGGAGACCCAGTACTTC
CASSFSGTGGETQYF
>TRBV9|TRBJ1-1|TRBD1|NA
TGTGCCAGCAGCGGGGACAGGGGGCGGGGGAACACTGAAGCTTTCTTT
CASSGDRGRGNTEAFF
>TRBV7-2|TRBJ2-4|NA|NA
TGTGCCAGCAGCCCGGGGACCCAAAACATTCAGTACTTC
CASSPGTQNIQYF
>TRBV4-2|TRBJ2-6|TRBD1|NA
TGTGCCAGCAGCCATGCTGGGGACAGGGGGCAGGGGGCCAACGTCCTGACTTTC
CASSHAGDRGQGANVLTF
>TRBV19|TRBJ2-5|TRBD1|NA
TGTGCCAGTAGTATGTGGACAGGGTTCGCGCAAGAGACCCAGTACTTC
CASSMWTGFAQETQYF
>TRBV7-9|TRBJ2-7|TRBD2|NA
TGTGCCAGCAGCTTAGGAGTAGCGGGGGGCGCGTACGAGCAGTACTTC
CASSLGVAGGAYEQYF
>TRBV18|TRBJ2-7|NA|NA
TGTGCCAGCTCACCAAACCAGATTTTTTCCTACGAGCAGTACTTC
CASSPNQIFSYEQYF
>TRBV6-1|TRBJ1-4|NA|few
TGTGCCAGCAGTCCGGTGGAAAATGAAAAACTGTTTTTT
CASSPVENEKLFF
>TRBV7-2|TRBJ1-5|NA|NA
TGTGCCAGCAGCTTAGCGAACGGGCCCCAGCATTTT
CASSLANGPQHF
>TRBV7-3|TRBJ1-1|TRBD1|NA
TGTGCCAGCAGCGAAAACGGCGACAGGGGAGTTGAAGCTTTCTTT
CASSENGDRGVEAFF
>TRBV6-5|TRBJ1-5|NA|NA
TGTGCCAGCAGGATCGGGGTTCAGCCCCAGCATTTT
CASRIGVQPQHF
>TRBV4-1|TRBJ1-4|TRBD1|few
TGCGCCAGCAGCCAAAAAACCACAGGGGCAACTAATGAAAAACTGTTTTTT
CASSQKTTGATNEKLFF
>TRBV10-3|TRBJ1-1|NA|NA
TGTGCCATCAGTGAGTCAGGGAACACTGAAGCTTTCTTT
CAISESGNTEAFF
>TRBV7-9|TRBJ1-2|TRBD1|few
TGTGCCAGCAGCTTAGCGGGACAGGGGGCCTCAGGCTACACCTTC
CASSLAGQGASGYTF
>TRBV6-6|TRBJ1-1|TRBD1|NA
TGTGCCAGCAGTTTAAAACAGGGGGGAATCCCTGAAGCTTTCTTT
CASSLKQGGIPEAFF